The 18 T cell receptor beta chains below all came from one sample that was sequenced in a study of blood T cells in healthy people across ages. Then a second PCR, running roughly 6 to 11 cycles, was carried out with a sample-barcoded 5' primer and a J-beta primer mix. TCRdb ran MiXCR on the 5' RACE reads and lists one entry per CDR3 protein. The table includes approximately 800,000 distinct CDR3 sequences, roughly 25% detected once. The sample was also linked to a second study, of T cells of mothers and their children.

The sequencing sample was made of blood. These TCRs come from a boy under 18 in good health.

The chain is built from TRBV9 and TRBJ2-5, with TRBD2 matching over 7 bases. The J call may be in error: the DNA end matches TRBJ2-7 better. This CDR3 is 14 amino acids long. Per the germline V gene, CDR1 is SGDLS and CDR2 is YYNGEE. CDR3 DNA sequence: TGTGCCAGCAGCGTAAACAGCGGGAACTACGAGCAGTACTTC. It is translated as CASSVNSGNYEQYF.

The chain couples TRBV30 to TRBJ1-5; a possible D gene is TRBD1 (5 bases). Trimming cost V 2 bases and J 6 bases, with 14 bases left between them. The CDR3 contains 14 residues. CDR1 is GTSNPN, CDR2 SVGIG, per germline (reference sequence). CDR3 bases: TGTGCCTGGAGTCGAGGGGATGGGTTTCAGCCCCAGCATTTT. This codes for CAWSRGDGFQPQHF.

This clonotype has only a few counts. The chain recombines TRBV7-9 with TRBJ2-7; D ambiguous. The germline V gene encodes CDR1 SEHNR and CDR2 FQNEAQ (reference sequence). Trimming stripped 5 bases from V and 5 bases from J, with 19 bases between. The CDR3 contains 15 residues. The chain's CDR3 is CASSPSTEVGHEQYF. CDR3 coding DNA: TGTGCCAGCAGCCCATCGACTGAGGTCGGGCACGAGCAGTACTTC.

The CDR3 DNA is TGTGCCAGCAGTTTATATGCGCTAGCGGGGGGGTACGAGCAGTACTTC. Residues: CASSLYALAGGYEQYF. The J gene is TRBJ2-7, the V gene TRBV28; 12 nucleotides align to TRBD2. In germline, CDR1 is MDHEN, CDR2 SYDVKM. This CDR3 has 16 amino acids. V lost 1 base to trimming and J lost 4 bases; unmatched junction nucleotides: 5.

This clonotype appeared a few times. V is TRBV7-9 and J is TRBJ2-1; a weak D match, TRBD1 (5 bases). The V and J ends lost 3 bases and 5 bases respectively, with 8 bases between them. This CDR3 is built from 13 residues. CDR1 is SEHNR, CDR2 FQNEAQ, per germline (reference sequence). The CDR3 nucleotides are TGTGCCAGCAGCTTCCGACAGAACAATGAGCAGTTCTTC. As protein: CASSFRQNNEQFF.

This chain links TRBV20-1 with TRBJ2-7, with TRBD2 identical over 11 bases. The CDR3 is 15 residues long. V trimming: 3 bases; J trimming: 2 bases; junction bases outside the gene matches: 6. CDR1 is DFQATT and CDR2 is SNEGSKA in the germline V gene (reference sequence). The CDR3 protein is CSASLQLAGAYEQYF. The CDR3 DNA is TGCAGTGCTAGTCTTCAACTAGCGGGGGCCTACGAGCAGTACTTC.

The CDR3 DNA follows: TGCAGTGCTAGAGTGGAGGGGACAGAGACCCAGTACTTC. Amino acid sequence: CSARVEGTETQYF. The V call is TRBV20-1, the J call TRBJ2-5, with D possibly matching TRBD2 (6 bases). From germline, CDR1 is DFQATT and CDR2 SNEGSKA (reference sequence). V dropped 1 base and J dropped 4 bases, with 10 bases sitting between them. The CDR3 spans 13 residues.

This clonotype came up a few times. The rearrangement uses TRBV6-6 and TRBJ2-2; no firm D call. V lost 2 bases to trimming and J lost 6 bases, with 4 bases between them. Germline V gene sequence: CDR1 MNHNY, CDR2 SVGAGI (reference sequence). This CDR3 spans 12 amino acids. Here the CDR3 DNA reads TGTGCCAGCAGTTACCTCGCCGGGGAGCTGTTTTTT. Translating gives CASSYLAGELFF.

This chain links TRBV27 with TRBJ2-7, with TRBD1 matching 8 bases. Germline lookup yields CDR1 MNHEY and CDR2 SMNVEV (reference sequence). Trimming at V came to 6 bases and at J to 3 bases, leaving 7 bases not matched to a gene. The CDR3 runs to 14 residues. The CDR3 DNA reads as TGTGCCAGCAGGCCCGGGGACAGGCTCTACGAGCAGTACTTC. The encoded protein is CASRPGDRLYEQYF.

V usage is TRBV4-2 and J usage is TRBJ2-7; D not resolved. Germline CDR1 reads LGHNA; CDR2 reads YNFKEQ. With 2 bases removed from V and 2 bases from J, the gap between germline ends came to 22 bases. The CDR3 contains 18 residues. CDR3 nucleotide sequence: TGTGCCAGCAGCCAACAACGTGGGCTATCCCCCGCCGCCTACGAGCAGTACTTC. As protein: CASSQQRGLSPAAYEQYF.

This chain joins TRBV12-3 or TRBV12-4 and TRBJ1-1; possibly TRBD1 for D (6 bases). Trimming removed 4 bases from V and 6 bases from J, with 9 bases in between. The CDR3 has 12 amino acids. The CDR3: CASSWGGAEAFF. The CDR3 DNA is TGTGCCAGCAGTTGGGGGGGCGCTGAAGCTTTCTTT.

The rearrangement joins TRBV7-2 to TRBJ2-5; TRBD1 or TRBD2 may be the D gene (6 bases each). The J call is in doubt because the DNA end fits TRBJ2-1 better. CDR1 is SGHTA and CDR2 is FQGNSA in the germline V gene. There are 16 residues in the CDR3. CDR3 DNA sequence: TGTGCCAGCAACCGTCCTCTAGCGTCCAGGGGTAGTGAGCAGTTCTTC. Protein product: CASNRPLASRGSEQFF.

This clonotype was detected a few times. The chain is built from TRBV29-1 and TRBJ1-1, with a possible D match to TRBD1 (6 bases). The CDR3 extends over 15 amino acids. Trimming removed 1 base from V and 0 bases from J, with 12 bases in between. CDR1 and CDR2 (germline): SQVTM, ANQGSEA. CDR3 DNA sequence: TGCAGCGTTGAAGGGGGGGCGGTTATGAACACTGAAGCTTTCTTT. Translated, it gives CSVEGGAVMNTEAFF. Full variable domain (outside the CDR3, taken from reference TRBV29-1 and TRBJ1-1): SAVISQKPSRDICQRGTSLTIQCQVDSQVTMMFWYRQQPGQSLTLIATANQGSEATYESGFVIDKFPISRPNLTFSTLTVSNMSPEDSSIYLCSVEGGAVMNTEAFFGQGTRLTVV.

J is TRBJ2-3 and V is TRBV4-3, with 7 bases fitting TRBD1. The CDR3 is 14 residues long. CDR1 is LGHNA and CDR2 is YSLEER in the germline V gene. The junction had 4 bases not matched to a gene; V was cut back by 4 bases and J by 3 bases. The CDR3 DNA is TGCGCCAGCAGCCGCTTACAGGGGACAGATACGCAGTATTTT. Amino acids: CASSRLQGTDTQYF.

This clonotype was detected only a few times. The gene calls are TRBV7-2 and TRBJ2-4, with D hard to call. CDR3 size: 15 residues. V lost 5 bases and J lost 0, with 11 bases in between. Germline CDR1 and CDR2: SGHTA and FQGNSA. The CDR3 sequence: CASSAARLAKNIQYF. CDR3 nucleotide sequence: TGTGCCAGCAGCGCAGCTCGTCTAGCCAAAAACATTCAGTACTTC.

This chain links TRBV7-6 with TRBJ1-1; D gene ambiguous. From germline, CDR1 is SGHVS and CDR2 FNYEAQ. The CDR3 spans 16 residues. Trimming pared 0 bases from V and 4 bases from J, leaving 15 bases between. CDR3 sequence (DNA): TGTGCCAGCAGCTTAGCGTCTGGGAAGCCCGGCACTGAAGCTTTCTTT. Residues: CASSLASGKPGTEAFF.

The V call is TRBV10-3, the J call TRBJ2-3; TRBD2 matches 12 bases. The junction had 7 bases not matched to a gene; V was cut back by 10 bases and J by 5 bases. This CDR3 is built from 14 residues. From germline, CDR1 is ENHRY and CDR2 SYGVKD. CDR3 in amino acids: CATRLAGEEDTQYF. DNA of the CDR3: TGTGCCACTCGACTAGCGGGAGAGGAAGATACGCAGTATTTT.

There are a few counts of this clonotype. This chain uses TRBV5-5 with TRBJ1-1, with D uncertain. The CDR3 covers 12 residues. V lost 4 bases to trimming and J lost 10 bases, with 14 bases between them. The germline CDR1 and CDR2 sequences are SGHKS and YYEKEE (reference sequence). The CDR3 DNA reads TGTGCCAGCAGCACGGGAGTGCTCCGAGCTTTCTTT. Translated, it gives CASSTGVLRAFF.